The 13 T cell receptor beta chains in this list originate from one sample, sequenced in a study of vaccination and CD4 T cells after COVID-19. Treatment indicated: roughly 10-day PBMC culture with coronavirus spike peptide pools or control peptides (ViraFEST assay). Scientists ran DNA taken from cultured CD4+ T cells through the Oncomine TCR Beta short-read assay for sequencing. TCRdb independently ran MiXCR on the PCR reads; one entry per CDR3 protein. The sample gives some 10,000 distinct CDR3 sequences, around 62% of which show up once; about 30% is in the top ten. Their antigens are not known. Specimen: CD4+ T cells from blood, cultured in vitro. The origin of the receptors is a human donor who had recovered from COVID-19.

There are a few counts of this clonotype. This rearrangement joins TRBV20-1 to TRBJ1-1, with 8 bases aligning to TRBD1. This CDR3 is built from 14 residues. The germline V gene encodes CDR1 DFQATT and CDR2 SNEGSKA (reference sequence). The trim removed 3 bases at V and 7 bases at J, leaving 10 bases unmatched. CDR3 nucleotides: TGCAGTGCTAGGGTACCAGGGGGCATTGGTGAAGCTTTCTTT. Protein sequence: CSARVPGGIGEAFF.

The V and J genes are TRBV11-3 and TRBJ2-7; 7 positions match TRBD1. The CDR3 consists of 13 residues. The germline gives CDR1 SGHNT, CDR2 YENEEA. The J segment lost 5 bases and the V segment lost 11 bases, leaving 12 bases of the junction unmatched. Here the CDR3 reads CAVQDRESNEQYF. The CDR3 DNA is TGTGCCGTACAAGACAGGGAGTCCAACGAGCAGTACTTC.

The chain joins TRBV11-2 to TRBJ2-7; a possible D gene is TRBD1 (5 bases). Between the trimmed V and J ends, which lost 2 bases and 2 bases, there was a span of 10 bases. The V gene's germline CDR1 is SGHAT and CDR2 FQNNGV. The CDR3 length is 14 residues. The CDR3, as DNA: TGTGCCAGCAGCTTAAAGGCAGGGCCCTACGAGCAGTACTTC. Protein sequence: CASSLKAGPYEQYF.

CDR3 loop: CSARTPGRGPSEAFF. For the CDR3, the DNA is TGCAGTGCTCGCACCCCGGGCCGGGGACCCTCTGAAGCTTTCTTT. The genes are TRBV20-1 and TRBJ1-1; a weak D match, TRBD1 (5 bases). V lost 5 bases and J lost 6, with 22 bases in between. Germline-derived CDR1 and CDR2 are DFQATT and SNEGSKA (reference sequence). CDR3 length equals 15 residues.

V and J are TRBV7-8 and TRBJ2-7, with D tentatively TRBD2 (6 bases). Trimming removed 0 bases at V and 2 bases at J, with 14 bases between. CDR1 is SGHVS, CDR2 FQNEAQ, per germline. This CDR3 is 16 amino acids long. The CDR3 spells CASSLARRGATYEQYF. CDR3 coding DNA: TGTGCCAGCAGCTTAGCCCGGAGGGGCGCTACCTACGAGCAGTACTTC.

The V gene is TRBV6-1, the J gene TRBJ1-2; TRBD1 is a possible D gene (5 bases). The germline V gene encodes CDR1 MNHNS and CDR2 SASEGT. V lost 2 bases and J 8 bases, leaving 12 bases between the germline ends. This CDR3 spans 13 amino acids. The CDR3, as DNA: TGTGCCAGCAGTGAATCCCTCCGGGGCGGCTACACCTTC. It is translated as CASSESLRGGYTF.

The chain employs TRBV7-2 and TRBJ1-6; 7 nucleotides align to TRBD1. The V segment lost 1 base and the J segment 9 bases; nucleotides outside the gene matches: 6. Germline CDR1 is SGHTA and CDR2 is FQGNSA. The CDR3 consists of 15 residues. CDR3 amino acids: CASSLDRGIGSPLHF. The CDR3 nucleotides are TGTGCCAGCAGCTTAGACAGGGGTATTGGTTCACCCCTCCACTTT.

In this sample, this clonotype turned up a few times. This rearrangement joins TRBV7-2 to TRBJ2-4; 9 bases agree with TRBD1. The germline gives CDR1 SGHTA, CDR2 FQGNSA. The CDR3 contains 16 residues. The V and J ends lost 1 base and 4 bases, in that order; junction bases with no gene match: 5. The CDR3 bases are TGTGCCAGCAGCTTAGAGGCGGGACAGGGTAAAAACATTCAGTACTTC. The encoded protein is CASSLEAGQGKNIQYF.

This clonotype has only a few counts. The J gene is TRBJ2-7, the V gene TRBV7-9; tentatively, D is TRBD1 (6 bases). Looked up from germline, CDR1 is SEHNR and CDR2 is FQNEAQ (reference sequence). The CDR3 consists of 12 residues. V lost 7 bases and J 5 bases, leaving 12 bases between the germline ends. The CDR3 protein is CASNNRDDEQYF. The CDR3, as DNA: TGTGCCAGCAACAACAGGGACGACGAGCAGTACTTC.

The V call is TRBV19, the J call TRBJ1-1; D call uncertain. The ends were cut back, 2 bases at V and 5 bases at J, with 9 bases in the middle. This CDR3 region has 13 residues. Looked up from germline, CDR1 is LNHDA and CDR2 is SQIVND (reference sequence). The CDR3 sequence is CASSINRGTEAFF. CDR3 nucleotide sequence: TGTGCCAGTAGTATAAACCGGGGTACTGAAGCTTTCTTT.

The CDR3 bases are TGTGCCAGCAGCCCGTGGGGAGGGGAGTTCACTGAAGCTTTCTTT. It translates to CASSPWGGEFTEAFF. The V and J genes are TRBV11-3 and TRBJ1-1; D might be TRBD1 (5 bases). CDR1 SGHNT and CDR2 YENEEA come from the germline V gene. This CDR3 is 15 amino acids long. V was cut by 5 bases and J by 4 bases, with 17 bases left in between.

The rearrangement joins TRBV7-2 to TRBJ2-3; D not certain. The V and J ends lost 0 bases and 5 bases respectively, with 6 bases between them. Germline CDR1 SGHTA, CDR2 FQGNSA. The CDR3 is 13 amino acids. The CDR3 spells CASSLAREDTQYF. For the CDR3, the DNA is TGTGCCAGCAGCTTAGCAAGGGAAGATACGCAGTATTTT.

In its sample, this clonotype was seen a few times. The chain couples TRBV7-2 to TRBJ2-3, with TRBD2 identical over 14 bases. CDR3 length: 16 residues. V dropped 4 bases and J dropped 6; count of bases not matched to a gene: 6. Per germline, CDR1 SGHTA and CDR2 FQGNSA. The CDR3 bases are TGTGCCAGCAGCTCGACTAGCGGGAGGGCCGGGGATACGCAGTATTTT. It encodes CASSSTSGRAGDTQYF.